This TCR beta chain was captured in a study of blood T cells in healthy people across ages. Note on this clonotype: Its target is not known. A read error may account for a junction end that differs from germline.

Germline V gene sequence: CDR1 SGHVS, CDR2 FNYEAQ. The length of the CDR3 is 15 residues. Total RNA extracted from each sample amounted to at least 5 micrograms. Study-wide points: It was held that diversity estimates obtained from one million T cells represented underestimates. There was no known CMV status for donors, so expanded clonotype changes were possibly confounded.

A second about 7 to 12 cycle PCR used barcoded and J-beta primers. A template-switch adaptor that had 12 random nucleotides put a tag on each cDNA molecule. MiXCR, applied by TCRdb to the 5' RACE reads, yields one record per CDR3 protein. The data hold 650,000 to 900,000 distinct CDR3 sequences, with around 62% observed a single time. The sample comprised blood. This TCR was sampled from a man under 40 in good health. V usage is TRBV7-6 and J usage is TRBJ2-3, with D possibly TRBD1 on 6 matching bases. CDR3 in DNA: TGTGTCAGCAGCTTAAGACAGGCTTACACAGATACGCAGTATTTT. Amino acids: CVSSLRQAYTDTQYF.